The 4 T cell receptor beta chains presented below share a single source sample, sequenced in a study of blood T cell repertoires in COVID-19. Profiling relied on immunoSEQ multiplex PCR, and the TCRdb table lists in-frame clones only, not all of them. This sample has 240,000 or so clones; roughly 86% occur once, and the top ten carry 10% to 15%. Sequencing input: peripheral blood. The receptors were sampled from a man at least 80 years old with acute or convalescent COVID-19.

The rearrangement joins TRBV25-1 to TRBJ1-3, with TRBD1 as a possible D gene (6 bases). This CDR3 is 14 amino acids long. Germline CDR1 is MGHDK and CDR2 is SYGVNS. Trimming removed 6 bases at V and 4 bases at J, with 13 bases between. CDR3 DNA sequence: TGTGCCAGCAGGCTCTCAGGGGCCGGAAACACCATATATTTT. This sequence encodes CASRLSGAGNTIYF.

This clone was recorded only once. CDR3 bases: TGTGCCAGCAGTCGCCAGGGTGCTGAAGCTTTCTTT. Translated, it gives CASSRQGAEAFF. The chain couples TRBV6-5 to TRBJ1-1, with D possibly being TRBD1 (5 bases). V was clipped by 5 bases and J by 6 bases, with 10 bases between them. The germline gives CDR1 MNHEY, CDR2 SVGAGI. The CDR3 loop spans 12 amino acids.

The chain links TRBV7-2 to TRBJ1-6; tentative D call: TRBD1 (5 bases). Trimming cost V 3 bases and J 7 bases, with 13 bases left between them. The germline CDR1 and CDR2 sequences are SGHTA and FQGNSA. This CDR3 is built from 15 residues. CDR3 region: CASSFRWGRNSPLHF. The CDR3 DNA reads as TGTGCCAGCAGCTTCAGGTGGGGCCGGAATTCACCCCTCCACTTT. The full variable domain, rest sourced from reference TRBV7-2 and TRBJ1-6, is GAGVSQSPSNKVTEKGKDVELRCDPISGHTALYWYRQSLGQGLEFLIYFQGNSAPDKSGLPSDRFSAERTGGSVSTLTIQRTQQEDSAVYLCASSFRWGRNSPLHFGNGTRLTVT.

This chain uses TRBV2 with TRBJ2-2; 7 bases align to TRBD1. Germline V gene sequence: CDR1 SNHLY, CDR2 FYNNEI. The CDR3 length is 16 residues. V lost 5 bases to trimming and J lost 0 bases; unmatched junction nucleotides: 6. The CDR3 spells CASSLGQFTNTGELFF. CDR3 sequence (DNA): TGTGCCAGCAGTTTGGGACAGTTCACGAACACCGGGGAGCTGTTTTTT.